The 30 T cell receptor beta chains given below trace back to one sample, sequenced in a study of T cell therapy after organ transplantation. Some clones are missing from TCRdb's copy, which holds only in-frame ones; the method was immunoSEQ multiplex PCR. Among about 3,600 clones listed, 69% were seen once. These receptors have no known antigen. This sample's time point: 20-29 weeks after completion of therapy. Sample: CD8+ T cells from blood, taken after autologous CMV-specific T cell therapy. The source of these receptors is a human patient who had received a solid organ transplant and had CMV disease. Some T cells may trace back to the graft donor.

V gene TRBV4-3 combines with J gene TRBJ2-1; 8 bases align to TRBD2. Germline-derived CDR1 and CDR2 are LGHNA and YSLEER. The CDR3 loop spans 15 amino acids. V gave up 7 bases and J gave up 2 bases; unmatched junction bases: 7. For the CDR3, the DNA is TGCGCCAGCAAACTAGCGGTCGGGGCCTACAATGAGCAGTTCTTC. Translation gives CASKLAVGAYNEQFF.

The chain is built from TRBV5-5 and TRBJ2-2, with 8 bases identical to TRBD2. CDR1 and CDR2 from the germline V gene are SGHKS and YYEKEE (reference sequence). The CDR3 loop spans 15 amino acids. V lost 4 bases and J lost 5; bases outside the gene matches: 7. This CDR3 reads CASSPPGGGTGELFF. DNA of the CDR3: TGTGCCAGCAGCCCCCCAGGCGGGGGGACCGGGGAGCTGTTTTTT. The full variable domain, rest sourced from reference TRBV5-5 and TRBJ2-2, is DAGVTQSPTHLIKTRGQQVTLRCSPISGHKSVSWYQQVLGQGPQFIFQYYEKEERGRGNFPDRFSARQFPNYSSELNVNALLLGDSALYLCASSPPGGGTGELFFGEGSRLTVL.

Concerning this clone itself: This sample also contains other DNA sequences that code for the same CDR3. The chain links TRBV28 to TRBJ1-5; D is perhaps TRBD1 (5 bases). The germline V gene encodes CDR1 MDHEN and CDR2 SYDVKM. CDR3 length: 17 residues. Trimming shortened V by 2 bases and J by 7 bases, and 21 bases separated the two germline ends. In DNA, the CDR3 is TGTGCCAGCAGTTTAATGCCGGTTTGGGAGGGGCTCCAGCCCCAGCATTTT. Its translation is CASSLMPVWEGLQPQHF. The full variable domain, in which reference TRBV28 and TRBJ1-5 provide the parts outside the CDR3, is DVKVTQSSRYLVKRTGEKVFLECVQDMDHENMFWYRQDPGLGLRLIYFSYDVKMKEKGDIPEGYSVSREKKERFSLILESASTNQTSMYLCASSLMPVWEGLQPQHFGDGTRLSIL.

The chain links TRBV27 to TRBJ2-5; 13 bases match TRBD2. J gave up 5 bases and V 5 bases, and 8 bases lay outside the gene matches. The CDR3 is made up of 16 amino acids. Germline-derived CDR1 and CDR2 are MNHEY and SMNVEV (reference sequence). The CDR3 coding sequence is TGTGCCAGCAGTCCGCACGGACTAGCGGGAGTGGAGACCCAGTACTTC. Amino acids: CASSPHGLAGVETQYF.

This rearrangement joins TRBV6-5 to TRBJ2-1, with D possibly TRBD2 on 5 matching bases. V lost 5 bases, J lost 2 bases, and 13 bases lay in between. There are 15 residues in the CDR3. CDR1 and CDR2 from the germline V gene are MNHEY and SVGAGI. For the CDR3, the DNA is TGTGCCAGCAGTCCTAAACTAGAAACCTACAATGAGCAGTTCTTC. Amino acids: CASSPKLETYNEQFF.

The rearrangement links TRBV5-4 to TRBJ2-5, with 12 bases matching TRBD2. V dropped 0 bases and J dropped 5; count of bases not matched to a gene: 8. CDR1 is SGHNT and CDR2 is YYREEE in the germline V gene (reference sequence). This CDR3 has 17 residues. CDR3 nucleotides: TGTGCCAGCAGCTTGGACCTAGCGGGAGGGCCGGGTGAGACCCAGTACTTC. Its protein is CASSLDLAGGPGETQYF.

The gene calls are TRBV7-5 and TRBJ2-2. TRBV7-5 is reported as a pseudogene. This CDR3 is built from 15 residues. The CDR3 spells CASSSISGVSGELFF. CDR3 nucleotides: TGTGCCAGCAGCTCGATATCTGGGGTATCCGGGGAGCTGTTTTTT.

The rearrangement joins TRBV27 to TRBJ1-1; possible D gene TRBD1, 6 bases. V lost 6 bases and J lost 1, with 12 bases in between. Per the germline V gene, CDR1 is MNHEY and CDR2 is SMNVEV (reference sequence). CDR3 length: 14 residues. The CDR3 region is CASRPGAENTEAFF. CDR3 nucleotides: TGTGCCAGCAGGCCAGGGGCGGAGAACACTGAAGCTTTCTTT.

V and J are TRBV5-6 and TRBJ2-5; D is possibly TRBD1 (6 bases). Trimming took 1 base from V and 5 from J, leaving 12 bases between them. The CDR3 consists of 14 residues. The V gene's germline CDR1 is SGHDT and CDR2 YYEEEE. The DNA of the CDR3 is TGTGCCAGCAGCTTGATGCTGGGGGCTGAGACCCAGTACTTC. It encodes CASSLMLGAETQYF.

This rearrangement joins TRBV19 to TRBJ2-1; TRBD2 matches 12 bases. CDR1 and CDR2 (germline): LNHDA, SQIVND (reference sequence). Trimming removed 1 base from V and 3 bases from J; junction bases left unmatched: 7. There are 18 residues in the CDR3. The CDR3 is CASSIGTSGMGLYNEQFF. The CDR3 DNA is TGTGCCAGTAGTATAGGGACTAGCGGGATGGGCCTCTACAATGAGCAGTTCTTC.

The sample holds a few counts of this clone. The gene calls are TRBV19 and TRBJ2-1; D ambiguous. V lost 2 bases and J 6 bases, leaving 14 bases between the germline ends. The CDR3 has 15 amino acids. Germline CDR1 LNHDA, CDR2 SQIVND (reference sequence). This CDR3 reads CASSIYSSPLNEQFF. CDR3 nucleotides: TGTGCCAGTAGTATATACTCCTCCCCCCTCAATGAGCAGTTCTTC.

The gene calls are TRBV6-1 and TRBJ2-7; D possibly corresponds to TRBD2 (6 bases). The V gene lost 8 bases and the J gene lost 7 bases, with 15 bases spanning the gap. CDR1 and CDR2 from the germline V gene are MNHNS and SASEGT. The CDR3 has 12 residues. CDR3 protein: CASRDGAGEQYV. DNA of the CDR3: TGTGCCAGCCGGGACGGGGCGGGGGAGCAGTACGTC.

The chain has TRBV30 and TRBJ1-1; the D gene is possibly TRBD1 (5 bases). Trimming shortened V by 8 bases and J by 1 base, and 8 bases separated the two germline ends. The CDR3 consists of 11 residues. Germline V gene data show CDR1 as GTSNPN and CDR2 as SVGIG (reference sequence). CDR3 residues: CAQTENTEAFF. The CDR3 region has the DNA TGTGCCCAGACAGAGAACACTGAAGCTTTCTTT. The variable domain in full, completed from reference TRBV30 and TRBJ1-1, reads SQTIHQWPATLVQPVGSPLSLECTVEGTSNPNLYWYRQAAGRGLQLLFYSVGIGQISSEVPQNLSASRPQDRQFILSSKKLLLSDSGFYLCAQTENTEAFFGQGTRLTVV.

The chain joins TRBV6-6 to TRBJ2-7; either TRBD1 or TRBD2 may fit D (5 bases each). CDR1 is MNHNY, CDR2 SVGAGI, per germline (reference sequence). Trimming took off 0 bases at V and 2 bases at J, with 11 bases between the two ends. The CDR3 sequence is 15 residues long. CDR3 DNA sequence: TGTGCCAGCAGTTACTCTCCCCGGGGCCCCTACGAGCAGTACTTC. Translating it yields CASSYSPRGPYEQYF.

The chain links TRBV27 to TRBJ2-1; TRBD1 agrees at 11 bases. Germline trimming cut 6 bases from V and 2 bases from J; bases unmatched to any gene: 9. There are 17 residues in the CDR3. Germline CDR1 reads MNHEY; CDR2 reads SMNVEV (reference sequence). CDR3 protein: CASSRPGQGATYNEQFF. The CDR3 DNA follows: TGTGCCAGCAGCCGTCCCGGACAGGGGGCGACCTACAATGAGCAGTTCTTC.

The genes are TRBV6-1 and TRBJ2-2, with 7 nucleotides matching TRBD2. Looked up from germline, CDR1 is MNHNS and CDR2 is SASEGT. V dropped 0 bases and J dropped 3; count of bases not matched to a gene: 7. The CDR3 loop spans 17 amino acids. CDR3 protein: CASSEAGGSGYTGELFF. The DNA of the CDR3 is TGTGCCAGCAGTGAAGCGGGGGGGTCAGGCTACACCGGGGAGCTGTTTTTT.

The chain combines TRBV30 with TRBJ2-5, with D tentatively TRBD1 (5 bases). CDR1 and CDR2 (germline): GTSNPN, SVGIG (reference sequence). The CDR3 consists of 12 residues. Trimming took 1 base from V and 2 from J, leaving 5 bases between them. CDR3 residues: CAWSEGQETQYF. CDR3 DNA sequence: TGTGCCTGGAGTGAGGGGCAAGAGACCCAGTACTTC.

The CDR3 nucleotides read TGTGCCAGCAGCTCGAAGGACCCAACCCTACAAGAGACCCAGTACTTC. Protein product: CASSSKDPTLQETQYF. This chain connects TRBV7-9 to TRBJ2-5; D is unresolved. CDR3 size: 16 residues. Germline V CDR1 and CDR2: SEHNR, FQNEAQ (reference sequence). Trimming pared 4 bases from V and 2 bases from J, leaving 17 bases between.

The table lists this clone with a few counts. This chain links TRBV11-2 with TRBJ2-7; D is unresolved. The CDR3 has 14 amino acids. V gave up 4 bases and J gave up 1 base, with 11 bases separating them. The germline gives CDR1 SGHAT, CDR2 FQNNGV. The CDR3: CASSSRTDSYEQYF. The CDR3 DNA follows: TGTGCCAGCAGCTCACGGACCGATTCCTACGAGCAGTACTTC.

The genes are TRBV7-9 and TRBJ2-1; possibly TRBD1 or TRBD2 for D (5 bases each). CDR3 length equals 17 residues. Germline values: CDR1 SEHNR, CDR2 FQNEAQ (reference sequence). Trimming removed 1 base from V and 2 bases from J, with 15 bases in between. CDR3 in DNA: TGTGCCAGCAGCTTAGGGGTCGCAGGGACCGCCTACAATGAGCAGTTCTTC. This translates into CASSLGVAGTAYNEQFF.

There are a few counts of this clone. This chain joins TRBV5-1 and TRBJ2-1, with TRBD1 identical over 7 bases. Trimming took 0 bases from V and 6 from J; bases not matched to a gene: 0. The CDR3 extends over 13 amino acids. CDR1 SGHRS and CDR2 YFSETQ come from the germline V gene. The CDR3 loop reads CASSLDRGNEQFF. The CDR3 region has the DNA TGCGCCAGCAGCTTGGACAGGGGCAATGAGCAGTTCTTC.

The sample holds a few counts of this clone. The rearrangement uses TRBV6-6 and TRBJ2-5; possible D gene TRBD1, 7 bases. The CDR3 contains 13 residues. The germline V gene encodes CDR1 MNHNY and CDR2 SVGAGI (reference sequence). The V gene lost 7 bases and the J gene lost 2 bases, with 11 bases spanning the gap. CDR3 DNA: TGTGCCAGCACCAGGGGGGAACAAGAGACCCAGTACTTC. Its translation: CASTRGEQETQYF.

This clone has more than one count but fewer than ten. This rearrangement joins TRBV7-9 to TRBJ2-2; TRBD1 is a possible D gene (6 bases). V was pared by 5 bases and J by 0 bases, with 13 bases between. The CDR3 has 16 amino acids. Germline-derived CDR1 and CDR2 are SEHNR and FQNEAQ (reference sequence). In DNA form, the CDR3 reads TGTGCCAGCAGCCCCCGGGACAACGCGAACACCGGGGAGCTGTTTTTT. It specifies CASSPRDNANTGELFF.

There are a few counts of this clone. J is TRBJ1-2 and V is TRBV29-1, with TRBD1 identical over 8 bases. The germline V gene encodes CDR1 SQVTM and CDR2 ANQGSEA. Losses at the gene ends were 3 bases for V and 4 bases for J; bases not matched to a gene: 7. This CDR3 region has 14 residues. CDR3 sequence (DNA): TGCAGCGTTGATCCGGGACAGGTTCCCTATGGCTACACCTTC. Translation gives CSVDPGQVPYGYTF.

The DNA of the CDR3 is TGCGCCAGCAGCCAAGCCCCGGGAGCCGGGGAGCTGTTTTTT. Its protein is CASSQAPGAGELFF. The chain links TRBV4-1 to TRBJ2-2; tentative D call: TRBD2 (6 bases). CDR3 size: 14 residues. Trimming removed 1 base at V and 6 bases at J, with 9 bases between. Germline V gives CDR1 MGHRA, CDR2 YSYEKL.

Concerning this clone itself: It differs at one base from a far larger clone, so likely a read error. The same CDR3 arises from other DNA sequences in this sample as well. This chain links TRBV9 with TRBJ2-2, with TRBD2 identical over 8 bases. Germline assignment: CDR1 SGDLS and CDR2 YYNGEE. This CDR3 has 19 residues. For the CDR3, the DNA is TGTGCCAGCCGCGTAGTTCCAGCGGGAGATGGGGGGGGCACCGGGGAGCTGTTTTTT. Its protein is CASRVVPAGDGGGTGELFF.

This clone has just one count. The CDR3 DNA follows: TGTGCCAGCAGTTATAGGGACTACGAGCAGTACTTC. It translates to CASSYRDYEQYF. The chain uses TRBV6-5 and TRBJ2-7, with D unresolved. Germline V gene data show CDR1 as MNHEY and CDR2 as SVGAGI. The V and J ends lost 3 bases and 3 bases respectively, with 6 bases between them. The CDR3 has 12 residues.

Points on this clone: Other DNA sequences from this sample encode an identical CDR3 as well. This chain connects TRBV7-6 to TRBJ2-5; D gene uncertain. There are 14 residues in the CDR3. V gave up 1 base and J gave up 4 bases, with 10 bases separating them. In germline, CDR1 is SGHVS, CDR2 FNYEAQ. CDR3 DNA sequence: TGTGCCAGCAGCTTAGGGGGTCGTGGAGAGACCCAGTACTTC. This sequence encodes CASSLGGRGETQYF.

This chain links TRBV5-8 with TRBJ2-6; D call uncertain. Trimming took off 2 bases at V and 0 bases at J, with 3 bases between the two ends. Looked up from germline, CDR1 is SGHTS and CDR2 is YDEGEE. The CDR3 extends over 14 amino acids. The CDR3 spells CASSFLSGANVLTF. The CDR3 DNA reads TGTGCCAGCAGCTTTCTCTCTGGGGCCAACGTCCTGACTTTC.

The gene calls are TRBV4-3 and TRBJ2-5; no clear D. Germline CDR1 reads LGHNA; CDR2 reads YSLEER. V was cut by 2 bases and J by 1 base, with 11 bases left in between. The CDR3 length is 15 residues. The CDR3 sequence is CASSQIDNPQETQYF. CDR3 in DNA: TGCGCCAGCAGCCAAATAGACAATCCCCAAGAGACCCAGTACTTC.